These T cell receptor beta chains were read from a single sample in a study of T cells in narcolepsy. The assay was immunoSEQ multiplex PCR, and TCRdb's table has in-frame clones only and misses some. The table has 30,000 to 35,000 clones, approximately 84% seen once. Sequencing input: memory (CD45RA-) CD4+ T cells from blood. All receptors derive from a human donor in good health. Both conserved end residues are part of each CDR3. The order of the fields is V gene, J gene, D gene, clone size, CDR3 DNA, CDR3 protein. A D gene is named only where the DNA matches it firmly. The size field is filled for only some rows; it gives once, few, many or a size class.

V gene: TRBV4-2; J gene: TRBJ2-1; D gene: TRBD2; clone size: -; CDR3 DNA: TGTGCCAGCAGCCCCGTTGGCACTAGCGGGGGGGCTTGGGTGCAGTTCTTC; CDR3 protein: CASSPVGTSGGAWVQFF
V gene: TRBV6-1; J gene: TRBJ1-4; D gene: TRBD1; clone size: few; CDR3 DNA: TGTGCCAGCAGTAGAACAGGGGATGAAAAACTGTTTTTT; CDR3 protein: CASSRTGDEKLFF
V gene: TRBV5-5; J gene: TRBJ2-7; D gene: -; clone size: -; CDR3 DNA: TGTGCCAGCAGCTGGGAGCAACCGAAATGGCGCGAGCAGTACTTC; CDR3 protein: CASSWEQPKWREQYF
V gene: TRBV7-2; J gene: TRBJ2-5; D gene: -; clone size: few; CDR3 DNA: TGTGCCAGCAGCTGGGGCCAAGAGACCCAGTACTTC; CDR3 protein: CASSWGQETQYF
V gene: TRBV7-9; J gene: TRBJ1-6; D gene: -; clone size: -; CDR3 DNA: TGTGCCAGTTCAAGTGGGACGAGCTCCTATAATTCACCCCTCCACTTT; CDR3 protein: CASSSGTSSYNSPLHF
V gene: TRBV18; J gene: TRBJ1-1; D gene: TRBD1; clone size: once; CDR3 DNA: TGTGCCAGCTCACCACGGGGACAGGGGGCGAGGACTGAAGCTTTCTTT; CDR3 protein: CASSPRGQGARTEAFF
V gene: TRBV10-3; J gene: TRBJ2-6; D gene: -; clone size: -; CDR3 DNA: TGTGCCATCAGTGGGGCCAGCTCTGGGGCCAACGTCCTGACTTTC; CDR3 protein: CAISGASSGANVLTF
V gene: TRBV11-2; J gene: TRBJ1-3; D gene: -; clone size: -; CDR3 DNA: TGTGCCAGCAGCTTAGCGGGGCTTGGAAACACCATATATTTT; CDR3 protein: CASSLAGLGNTIYF
V gene: TRBV5-4; J gene: TRBJ2-1; D gene: TRBD2; clone size: -; CDR3 DNA: TGTGCCAGCAGCTTCGAGCGGGGGGGGATATACAATGAGCAGTTCTTC; CDR3 protein: CASSFERGGIYNEQFF
V gene: TRBV5-4; J gene: TRBJ2-3; D gene: TRBD2; clone size: once; CDR3 DNA: TGTGCCAGCAGCTGGCTAGGCGGGGGTATCACAGATACGCAGTATTTT; CDR3 protein: CASSWLGGGITDTQYF
V gene: TRBV7-2; J gene: TRBJ2-1; D gene: -; clone size: -; CDR3 DNA: TGTGCCAGCAGCTTAGCGGGCGCGGGACAGCAGTTCTTC; CDR3 protein: CASSLAGAGQQFF
V gene: TRBV12-5; J gene: TRBJ2-2; D gene: -; clone size: -; CDR3 DNA: TGTGCTAGTTCGCCGAACACCGGGGAGCTGTTTTTT; CDR3 protein: CASSPNTGELFF
V gene: TRBV5-1; J gene: TRBJ2-7; D gene: -; clone size: -; CDR3 DNA: TGCGCCAGCAGCTTGGCTAGACAGCCTTACGAGCAGTACTTC; CDR3 protein: CASSLARQPYEQYF
V gene: TRBV7-6; J gene: TRBJ2-7; D gene: -; clone size: -; CDR3 DNA: TGTGCCAGCAGCTTAGCGAGAACAGCTTACGAGCAGTACTTC; CDR3 protein: CASSLARTAYEQYF
V gene: TRBV4-2; J gene: TRBJ1-1; D gene: TRBD1; clone size: once; CDR3 DNA: TGTGCCAGCAGCCCCGTTCGGACAGGCCTCATGAACACTGAAGCTTTCTTT; CDR3 protein: CASSPVRTGLMNTEAFF
V gene: TRBV28; J gene: TRBJ1-5; D gene: -; clone size: -; CDR3 DNA: TGTGCCAGCAGTTTGATCCAAGGGGGCAATCAGCCCCAGCATTTT; CDR3 protein: CASSLIQGGNQPQHF
V gene: TRBV9; J gene: TRBJ2-1; D gene: TRBD2; clone size: -; CDR3 DNA: TGTGCCAGCAGCGTAGCTAGCGGGAGTATCTATGAGCAGTTCTTC; CDR3 protein: CASSVASGSIYEQFF
V gene: TRBV6-6; J gene: TRBJ2-5; D gene: -; clone size: -; CDR3 DNA: TGTGCCAGCAGTCCGGTTGCGGAGACCCAGTACTTC; CDR3 protein: CASSPVAETQYF
V gene: TRBV14; J gene: TRBJ2-1; D gene: -; clone size: few; CDR3 DNA: TGTGCCAGCAGCCCTATTGGGGGGGGCCTCTACAATGAGCAGTTCTTC; CDR3 protein: CASSPIGGGLYNEQFF
V gene: TRBV4-2; J gene: TRBJ2-1; D gene: -; clone size: few; CDR3 DNA: TGTGCCAGCAGCCAAGGGGAGAAGACGGGTGAGCAGTTCTTC; CDR3 protein: CASSQGEKTGEQFF
V gene: TRBV11-1; J gene: TRBJ1-1; D gene: TRBD1; clone size: -; CDR3 DNA: TGTGCCAGCAGCTTAGCGGCCACAGGGGTAGGAGCTTTCTTT; CDR3 protein: CASSLAATGVGAFF
V gene: TRBV27; J gene: TRBJ1-5; D gene: -; clone size: -; CDR3 DNA: TGTGCCAGCAGTTTAGGAGGGGTCGGCAATCAGCCCCAGCATTTT; CDR3 protein: CASSLGGVGNQPQHF
V gene: TRBV12-5; J gene: TRBJ2-1; D gene: TRBD1; clone size: once; CDR3 DNA: TGTGCTAGTGGGAAGACAGGGCAGGCTACCTACAATGAGCAGTTCTTC; CDR3 protein: CASGKTGQATYNEQFF
V gene: TRBV7-9; J gene: TRBJ2-2; D gene: TRBD1; clone size: -; CDR3 DNA: TGTGCCAGCAGCCTAAGACAGGGGACCGGGGAGCTGTTTTTT; CDR3 protein: CASSLRQGTGELFF
V gene: TRBV29-1; J gene: TRBJ2-6; D gene: -; clone size: -; CDR3 DNA: TGCAGCGTTGGTTTGAGCTCTGGGGCCAACGTCCTGACTTTC; CDR3 protein: CSVGLSSGANVLTF
V gene: TRBV2; J gene: TRBJ2-5; D gene: TRBD2; clone size: few; CDR3 DNA: TGTGCCAGCACCCTACTAGCGGGGAGGGAGACCCAGTACTTC; CDR3 protein: CASTLLAGRETQYF
V gene: TRBV12-2; J gene: TRBJ2-1; D gene: -; clone size: -; CDR3 DNA: TGTGCAAGTCGCTTAGGGGGACCTAGCGGGGGCTATGAGCAGTTCTTC; CDR3 protein: CASRLGGPSGGYEQFF
V gene: TRBV5-4; J gene: TRBJ1-3; D gene: -; clone size: -; CDR3 DNA: TGTGCCAGCAGCCAGACAGGCACTGGAAACACCATATATTTT; CDR3 protein: CASSQTGTGNTIYF
V gene: TRBV7-2; J gene: TRBJ1-1; D gene: -; clone size: -; CDR3 DNA: TGTGCCAGCAGCCCTTATTACAGGAACACTGAAGCTTTCTTT; CDR3 protein: CASSPYYRNTEAFF
V gene: TRBV4-1; J gene: TRBJ1-5; D gene: -; clone size: once; CDR3 DNA: TGCGCCAGCAGCCAAGATTGGGGGGTGCATCAGCCCCAGCATTTT; CDR3 protein: CASSQDWGVHQPQHF
V gene: TRBV7-8; J gene: TRBJ1-1; D gene: -; clone size: -; CDR3 DNA: TGTGCCAGCAGCGGGGGCACTCGAGGAAGCACTGAAGCTTTCTTT; CDR3 protein: CASSGGTRGSTEAFF
V gene: TRBV4-1; J gene: TRBJ2-2; D gene: -; clone size: -; CDR3 DNA: TGCGCCAGCAGCCCGTTGGACCTTATGCAGGCCGGGGAGCTGTTTTTT; CDR3 protein: CASSPLDLMQAGELFF
V gene: TRBV6-5; J gene: TRBJ2-7; D gene: -; clone size: -; CDR3 DNA: TGTGCCAGCAGTTACTCTAGGGCTCACCAAAGTACGTACTTC; CDR3 protein: CASSYSRAHQSTYF
V gene: TRBV28; J gene: TRBJ1-5; D gene: -; clone size: -; CDR3 DNA: TGTGCCAGCAGTTTAGGAAGGGCTCGTAGGCAGCCCCAGCATTTT; CDR3 protein: CASSLGRARRQPQHF
V gene: TRBV6-6; J gene: TRBJ2-5; D gene: -; clone size: -; CDR3 DNA: TGTGCCAGCAGTTACTCGATAAAAGAGACCCAGTACTTC; CDR3 protein: CASSYSIKETQYF
V gene: TRBV19; J gene: TRBJ2-7; D gene: TRBD1; clone size: -; CDR3 DNA: TGTGCCAGTAGTTCGTCGGGACAGACCTACGAGCAGTACTTC; CDR3 protein: CASSSSGQTYEQYF
V gene: TRBV2; J gene: TRBJ2-7; D gene: -; clone size: -; CDR3 DNA: TGTGCCAGCAGTGAAAGGGGGGGTTACGAGCAGTACTTC; CDR3 protein: CASSERGGYEQYF
V gene: TRBV19; J gene: TRBJ1-5; D gene: -; clone size: once; CDR3 DNA: TGTGCCAGTAGTATAGTGGGGCAGGGGAACAATCAGCCCCAGCATTTT; CDR3 protein: CASSIVGQGNNQPQHF
V gene: TRBV19; J gene: TRBJ1-2; D gene: -; clone size: -; CDR3 DNA: TGTGCCAGTAGTAGTACAGGGTCGAATGGCTACACCTTC; CDR3 protein: CASSSTGSNGYTF
V gene: TRBV6-5; J gene: TRBJ2-5; D gene: TRBD1; clone size: once; CDR3 DNA: TGTGCCAGCAGTTACGCCCCGGGACAGGGGAAGGAGACCCAGTACTTC; CDR3 protein: CASSYAPGQGKETQYF
V gene: TRBV27; J gene: TRBJ1-6; D gene: TRBD1; clone size: medium-sized; CDR3 DNA: TGTGCCAGCAGTACCCCGACAGGGTATAATTCACCCCTCCACTTT; CDR3 protein: CASSTPTGYNSPLHF
V gene: TRBV2; J gene: TRBJ1-4; D gene: -; clone size: -; CDR3 DNA: TGTGCCAGCAACAGACAGATATCAACTAATGAAAAACTGTTTTTT; CDR3 protein: CASNRQISTNEKLFF
V gene: TRBV7-6; J gene: TRBJ1-3; D gene: -; clone size: -; CDR3 DNA: TGTGCCAGCAGCTTAGTTCACAGCGCTGGAAACACCATATATTTT; CDR3 protein: CASSLVHSAGNTIYF
V gene: TRBV9; J gene: TRBJ2-5; D gene: TRBD1; clone size: -; CDR3 DNA: TGTGCCAGCAGTGTCAGGGGGCAAGAGACCCAGTACTTC; CDR3 protein: CASSVRGQETQYF
V gene: TRBV20-1; J gene: TRBJ1-1; D gene: -; clone size: -; CDR3 DNA: TGCAGTGCCCGGGACCTTGAAGCTTTCTTT; CDR3 protein: CSARDLEAFF
V gene: TRBV9; J gene: TRBJ2-7; D gene: TRBD1; clone size: -; CDR3 DNA: TGTGCCAGCAGCGTAGGTCAGGGGGCAGTCTACGAGCAGTACTTC; CDR3 protein: CASSVGQGAVYEQYF
V gene: TRBV9; J gene: TRBJ2-3; D gene: TRBD2; clone size: -; CDR3 DNA: TGTGCCAGCAGCTCCGCGGGGGGACACATTGGGGCAGATACGCAGTATTTT; CDR3 protein: CASSSAGGHIGADTQYF
V gene: TRBV4-1; J gene: TRBJ1-2; D gene: -; clone size: few; CDR3 DNA: TGCGCCAGCAGCCAAGATATGGGACGGGTTGGTGGTGGCTACACCTTC; CDR3 protein: CASSQDMGRVGGGYTF
V gene: TRBV7-9; J gene: TRBJ2-1; D gene: -; clone size: -; CDR3 DNA: TGTGCCAGCAGACCAGGACGGGGGAGCTACAATGAGCAGTTCTTC; CDR3 protein: CASRPGRGSYNEQFF
V gene: TRBV27; J gene: TRBJ1-2; D gene: TRBD1; clone size: -; CDR3 DNA: TGTGCCAGCAGTTTAACCTGGCAGGGGGCTCGCTACACCTTC; CDR3 protein: CASSLTWQGARYTF
V gene: TRBV5-4; J gene: TRBJ2-7; D gene: TRBD2; clone size: -; CDR3 DNA: TGTGCCAGCAGCTTGGGACTAGCGGGGGCCTCCTACGAGCAGTACTTC; CDR3 protein: CASSLGLAGASYEQYF
V gene: TRBV15; J gene: TRBJ2-3; D gene: TRBD2; clone size: -; CDR3 DNA: TGTGCCACCAGCAGGGGACTAGCGAGCACAGATACGCAGTATTTT; CDR3 protein: CATSRGLASTDTQYF
V gene: TRBV9; J gene: TRBJ2-7; D gene: -; clone size: -; CDR3 DNA: TGTGCCAGCAGCGAGGGAATCTCTAGCTCCTACGAGCAGTACTTC; CDR3 protein: CASSEGISSSYEQYF